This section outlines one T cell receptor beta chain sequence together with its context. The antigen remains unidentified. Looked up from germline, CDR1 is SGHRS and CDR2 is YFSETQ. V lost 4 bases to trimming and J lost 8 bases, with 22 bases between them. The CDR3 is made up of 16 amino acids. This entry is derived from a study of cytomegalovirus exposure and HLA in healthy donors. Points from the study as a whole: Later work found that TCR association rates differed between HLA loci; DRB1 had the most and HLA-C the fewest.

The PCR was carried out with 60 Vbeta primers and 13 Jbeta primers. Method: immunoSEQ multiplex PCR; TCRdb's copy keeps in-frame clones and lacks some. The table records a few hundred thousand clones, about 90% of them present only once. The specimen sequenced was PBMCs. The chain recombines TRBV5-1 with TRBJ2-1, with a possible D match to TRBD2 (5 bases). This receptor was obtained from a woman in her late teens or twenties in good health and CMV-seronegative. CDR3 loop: CASSPRGTGTVDEQFF. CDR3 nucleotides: TGCGCCAGCAGCCCCCGGGGAACCGGAACAGTAGATGAGCAGTTCTTC.